This T cell receptor beta chain was captured by sequencing in a study of blood T cells in healthy people across ages. Study as a whole: About one barcoded TCR beta cDNA was captured per two T cells.

No fewer than 6 micrograms of total RNA were isolated from every sample. Together with a sample-barcoded 5' primer, a J-beta primer mix was included in a second PCR lasting roughly 6 to 12 cycles. TCRdb reanalysed the 5' RACE reads using MiXCR and keeps one entry per CDR3 protein. The sample gives over 1.5 million distinct CDR3 sequences, roughly 50% of which show up once; more than 2% is in the top ten. CDR3 length: 15 residues. In germline, CDR1 is SGHNT, CDR2 YENEEA. The clonotype comes from a woman aged 40 to 50 in good health. Source material: blood. The chain combines TRBV11-3 with TRBJ2-5; perhaps TRBD2 as D (7 bases). Matching the DNA end better, TRBJ2-7 makes the J call doubtful. The CDR3 loop reads CASSPRAGAAYEQYF. In DNA form, the CDR3 reads TGTGCCAGCAGCCCGCGCGCGGGGGCTGCGTACGAGCAGTACTTC.